The 18 T cell receptor beta chains below all came from one sample that was sequenced in a study of CD8 T cells in Susac syndrome. The RNA input was about 0.5 to 1 ug, and it was reverse transcribed with random hexamers. Using its own MiXCR run on the immunoSEQ multiplex PCR reads, TCRdb lists one record per CDR3 protein. The table has around 170,000 distinct CDR3 sequences, approximately 94% seen once; the top ten hold approximately 0.1%. Specimen: CD4+ T cells from PBMCs. Receptor source: a human donor with Susac syndrome.

The rearrangement links TRBV27 to TRBJ1-1; 8 bases match TRBD1. Looked up from germline, CDR1 is MNHEY and CDR2 is SMNVEV (reference sequence). Trimming at V came to 6 bases and at J to 12 bases, leaving 12 bases not matched to a gene. This CDR3 has 13 residues. CDR3 region: CASSSIRQGTPFF. DNA of the CDR3: TGTGCCAGCAGCTCAATTCGACAGGGGACCCCTTTCTTT.

In DNA form, the CDR3 reads TGCGCCAGCAGCCAAGATCGGGGGGGGGTAGAGACCCAGTACTTC. Translated: CASSQDRGGVETQYF. The rearrangement links TRBV4-3 to TRBJ2-5; 8 nucleotides line up with TRBD2. V shed 0 bases and J 4 bases; nucleotides not matched to a gene: 4. The CDR3 totals 15 residues. Germline V gives CDR1 LGHNA, CDR2 YSLEER.

V usage is TRBV5-6 and J usage is TRBJ2-7, with D possibly TRBD1 on 6 matching bases. The germline CDR1 and CDR2 sequences are SGHDT and YYEEEE. There are 13 residues in the CDR3. V was cut by 4 bases and J by 3 bases, with 11 bases left in between. The CDR3 loop is CASSAGQIYEQYF. The CDR3, as DNA: TGTGCCAGCAGCGCCGGACAGATCTACGAGCAGTACTTC.

The table lists this clonotype with a count of one. The chain couples TRBV2 to TRBJ2-7, with TRBD1 matching over 7 bases. The CDR3 spans 17 residues. CDR1 is SNHLY and CDR2 is FYNNEI in the germline V gene. The V segment lost 3 bases and the J segment 3 bases; nucleotides outside the gene matches: 14. CDR3: CASSDSLGQHIIYEQYF. In DNA form, the CDR3 reads TGTGCCAGCAGTGATAGTCTGGGACAGCATATTATCTACGAGCAGTACTTC.

This clonotype was seen only once. This sequence joins TRBV12-3 or TRBV12-4 and TRBJ1-2; 8 bases align to TRBD1. The V and J ends lost 5 bases and 8 bases, in that order; junction bases with no gene match: 13. This CDR3 spans 15 amino acids. This CDR3 is CASSPHPDREGGYTF. Written as DNA, the CDR3 is TGTGCCAGCAGTCCTCACCCGGACAGGGAGGGAGGCTACACCTTC.

The chain joins TRBV28 to TRBJ1-1; D might be TRBD1 (6 bases). From germline, CDR1 is MDHEN and CDR2 SYDVKM. The CDR3 contains 15 residues. Trimming removed 7 bases from V and 4 bases from J, with 19 bases in between. The CDR3 coding sequence is TGTGCCAGCACAATGACAGGTCCTCGAGGCACTGAAGCTTTCTTT. Amino acids: CASTMTGPRGTEAFF. Looking up the rest from reference TRBV28 and TRBJ1-1 gives the full variable domain: DVKVTQSSRYLVKRTGEKVFLECVQDMDHENMFWYRQDPGLGLRLIYFSYDVKMKEKGDIPEGYSVSREKKERFSLILESASTNQTSMYLCASTMTGPRGTEAFFGQGTRLTVV.

The chain links TRBV2 to TRBJ1-6; D ambiguous. There are 15 residues in the CDR3. Trimming left V 2 bases short and J 10 bases short, with 15 bases between. Germline assignment: CDR1 SNHLY and CDR2 FYNNEI. CDR3 in amino acids: CASSERQVEWSPLHF. CDR3 coding DNA: TGTGCCAGCAGTGAACGTCAGGTCGAATGGTCACCCCTCCACTTT.

The chain joins TRBV7-8 to TRBJ2-7; 9 positions match TRBD1. Germline loops: CDR1 SGHVS, CDR2 FQNEAQ. With V trimmed by 1 base and J by 5 bases, 9 bases remained unmatched. The CDR3 runs to 16 residues. The CDR3 bases are TGTGCCAGCAGCTTAGGGGACAGGGTGGCTTACCACGAGCAGTACTTC. Translation: CASSLGDRVAYHEQYF.

The chain links TRBV11-3 to TRBJ2-5; D remains ambiguous. Trimming took off 4 bases at V and 5 bases at J, with 8 bases between the two ends. Germline values: CDR1 SGHNT, CDR2 YENEEA. This CDR3 comprises 12 residues. CDR3 region: CASSSSAETQYF. In DNA form, the CDR3 reads TGTGCCAGCAGCTCCTCGGCCGAGACCCAGTACTTC.

J is TRBJ1-2 and V is TRBV4-3; D is ambiguous. CDR3 length: 14 amino acids. Germline loops: CDR1 LGHNA, CDR2 YSLEER. The CDR3 loop is CMWRWIPLNYGYTF. CDR3 nucleotides: TGCATGTGGCGGTGGATTCCCCTCAACTATGGCTACACCTTC.

The J gene is TRBJ2-3, the V gene TRBV7-3, with TRBD2 identical over 10 bases. Germline assignment: CDR1 SGHTA and CDR2 FQGTGA. The CDR3 spans 15 residues. V was clipped by 5 bases and J by 2 bases; unmatched bases: 4. CDR3 coding DNA: TGTGCCAGCAGCCGGACTAGCGGTCCCACAGATACGCAGTATTTT. This translates into CASSRTSGPTDTQYF.

V is TRBV30 and J is TRBJ2-7; D is ambiguous. Per the germline V gene, CDR1 is GTSNPN and CDR2 is SVGIG (reference sequence). V was shortened by 3 bases and J by 3 bases, with 6 bases between the two germline ends. The CDR3 runs 11 residues. Written as DNA, the CDR3 is TGTGCCTGGAGGGACGGCTACGAGCAGTACTTC. Translation gives CAWRDGYEQYF.

This clonotype was detected once. This chain joins TRBV30 and TRBJ2-5; TRBD2 aligns across 14 bases. The CDR3 is made up of 14 amino acids. V shed 8 bases, J shed 2 bases, and the junction held 4 bases outside the gene matches. CDR1 is GTSNPN and CDR2 is SVGIG in the germline V gene (reference sequence). The CDR3 DNA is TGTGCCCGGACTAGCGGGGGGCTGCAAGAGACCCAGTACTTC. It specifies CARTSGGLQETQYF.

V and J are TRBV14 and TRBJ2-1; 9 bases are shared with TRBD2. CDR1 is SGHDN and CDR2 is FVKESK in the germline V gene. V lost 4 bases and J lost 0; bases outside the gene matches: 4. The CDR3 spans 16 residues. The chain's CDR3 is CASSLLAGASYNEQFF. CDR3 bases: TGTGCCAGCAGCCTATTAGCGGGGGCCTCCTACAATGAGCAGTTCTTC.

The chain links TRBV30 to TRBJ2-7; D not resolved. The V gene's germline CDR1 is GTSNPN and CDR2 SVGIG (reference sequence). CDR3 size: 11 residues. Between the trimmed V and J ends, which lost 4 bases and 3 bases, there was a span of 7 bases. In DNA form, the CDR3 reads TGTGCCTGGAACATAGGCTACGAGCAGTACTTC. Protein product: CAWNIGYEQYF.

The chain is built from TRBV11-2 and TRBJ1-4, with a weak D call TRBD1 (6 bases). V was shortened by 5 bases and J by 4 bases, with 11 bases between the two germline ends. Germline V gene sequence: CDR1 SGHAT, CDR2 FQNNGV. The CDR3 runs 14 residues. The CDR3 spells CASSSLQGNEKLFF. DNA of the CDR3: TGTGCCAGCAGCAGTCTACAGGGTAATGAAAAACTGTTTTTT.

The rearrangement joins TRBV7-8 to TRBJ2-5, with unresolved D. Germline CDR1 and CDR2: SGHVS and FQNEAQ. V gave up 1 base and J gave up 5 bases, with 5 bases separating them. The CDR3 sequence is 12 residues long. The CDR3 sequence: CASSLVAETQYF. In DNA form, the CDR3 reads TGTGCCAGCAGCTTAGTGGCGGAGACCCAGTACTTC.

The chain combines TRBV29-1 with TRBJ2-7; 8 bases map to TRBD1. V gave up 6 bases and J gave up 2 bases; unmatched junction bases: 9. The CDR3 sequence is 14 residues long. CDR1 is SQVTM and CDR2 is ANQGSEA in the germline V gene. CDR3 in amino acids: CSVGPDRVPYEQYF. As DNA, the CDR3 is TGCAGCGTGGGGCCGGACAGGGTCCCCTACGAGCAGTACTTC.